These T cell receptor beta chains were read from a single sample in a study of blood T cell repertoires in COVID-19. TCRdb's copy holds only in-frame clones and misses some; the assay was immunoSEQ multiplex PCR. This table holds approximately 60,000 clones, approximately 89% found once. The sample consisted of peripheral blood. All receptors derive from a man between 60 and 75 years old with active or convalescent COVID-19. Each CDR3 is given with its conserved first and last residue. Each record gives: V gene, clone size, J gene, D gene, CDR3 DNA, CDR3 protein. D genes are given only for firm matches. Clone size is stated in some rows and not others, as once, few, many or a class when expanded.

v_gene: TRBV21-1
abundance: -
j_gene: TRBJ1-2
d_gene: -
CDR3nt: TGTGCCAGCAGCAAAGTGGAACAGGGGTATGGCTACACCTTC
CDR3aa: CASSKVEQGYGYTF

v_gene: TRBV2
abundance: few
j_gene: TRBJ1-1
d_gene: -
CDR3nt: TGTGCCAGCGGGAGGAGGGTCGACACTGAAGCTTTCTTT
CDR3aa: CASGRRVDTEAFF

v_gene: TRBV7-9
abundance: -
j_gene: TRBJ1-6
d_gene: -
CDR3nt: TGTGCCAGCAGCCGGGTAGGCGGCAGCTATTCACCCCTCCACTTT
CDR3aa: CASSRVGGSYSPLHF

v_gene: TRBV15
abundance: -
j_gene: TRBJ2-7
d_gene: TRBD1
CDR3nt: TGTGCCACCAGCAGAGATCGGACAGGGGGGGAGCAGTACTTC
CDR3aa: CATSRDRTGGEQYF

v_gene: TRBV5-4
abundance: -
j_gene: TRBJ1-4
d_gene: -
CDR3nt: TGTGCCAGCACCTGGGAGGGGAATGAAAAACTGTTTTTT
CDR3aa: CASTWEGNEKLFF

v_gene: TRBV5-5
abundance: -
j_gene: TRBJ2-5
d_gene: TRBD1
CDR3nt: TGTGCCAGCAGCTTCGACAGGGGGGAGACCCAGTACTTC
CDR3aa: CASSFDRGETQYF

v_gene: TRBV6-6
abundance: -
j_gene: TRBJ2-7
d_gene: -
CDR3nt: TGTGCCAGCAGCGCCAGGGGAGCGGGAACCTACGAGCAGTACTTC
CDR3aa: CASSARGAGTYEQYF

v_gene: TRBV7-9
abundance: once
j_gene: TRBJ2-7
d_gene: TRBD1
CDR3nt: TGTGCCAGCACCAGAGAGGGGGCGCTTTACGAGCAGTACTTC
CDR3aa: CASTREGALYEQYF

v_gene: TRBV4-1
abundance: -
j_gene: TRBJ1-6
d_gene: -
CDR3nt: TGCGCCAGCAGCCAAGAAGAGGGACAACCGCCACCCCTCCACTTT
CDR3aa: CASSQEEGQPPPLHF

v_gene: TRBV28
abundance: -
j_gene: TRBJ2-1
d_gene: -
CDR3nt: TGTGCCAGCAGTTCAGGCAATGAGCAGTTCTTC
CDR3aa: CASSSGNEQFF

v_gene: TRBV6-5
abundance: -
j_gene: TRBJ2-1
d_gene: TRBD2
CDR3nt: TGTGCCAGCATCTCATGGCTAGCGGGGAGCGAGCAGTTCTTC
CDR3aa: CASISWLAGSEQFF

v_gene: TRBV6-2/TRBV6-3
abundance: -
j_gene: TRBJ2-3
d_gene: -
CDR3nt: TGTGCCAGCAGCTTGCAGGGAACTCAGACAGATACGCAGTATTTT
CDR3aa: CASSLQGTQTDTQYF

v_gene: TRBV7-3
abundance: few
j_gene: TRBJ1-1
d_gene: -
CDR3nt: TGTGCCAGCAGCTTAAACAGTATGAACACTGAAGCTTTCTTT
CDR3aa: CASSLNSMNTEAFF

v_gene: TRBV10-1
abundance: -
j_gene: TRBJ2-1
d_gene: -
CDR3nt: TGCGCCAGCAGGAGCGGGCCGGATGAGCAGTTCTTC
CDR3aa: CASRSGPDEQFF

v_gene: TRBV10-3
abundance: -
j_gene: TRBJ2-7
d_gene: TRBD2
CDR3nt: TGTGCCATCAGTGACCAGCCCCCTAGCGGAGCCTACGAGCAGTACTTC
CDR3aa: CAISDQPPSGAYEQYF

v_gene: TRBV29-1
abundance: -
j_gene: TRBJ2-3
d_gene: -
CDR3nt: TGCAGCGCTACGAAACTGGATACGCAGTATTTT
CDR3aa: CSATKLDTQYF

v_gene: TRBV2
abundance: -
j_gene: TRBJ2-7
d_gene: TRBD2
CDR3nt: TGTGCCAGCAGTGGGTTATTAGCGGGAGTCGAGCAGTACTTC
CDR3aa: CASSGLLAGVEQYF

v_gene: TRBV25-1
abundance: -
j_gene: TRBJ2-2
d_gene: TRBD1
CDR3nt: TGTGCCAGCAGTGCCCGGGACAGGAACACCGGGGAGCTGTTTTTT
CDR3aa: CASSARDRNTGELFF

v_gene: TRBV28
abundance: -
j_gene: TRBJ2-5
d_gene: -
CDR3nt: TGTGCCAGCAGAAAGACCGGGGGAGGTGGAGAGACCCAGTACTTC
CDR3aa: CASRKTGGGGETQYF

v_gene: TRBV10-3
abundance: -
j_gene: TRBJ1-2
d_gene: -
CDR3nt: TGTGCCATCAGTGAGACGGGCGGGGGGCTGGGCTACACCTTC
CDR3aa: CAISETGGGLGYTF

v_gene: TRBV7-3
abundance: -
j_gene: TRBJ1-1
d_gene: -
CDR3nt: TGTGCCAGCAGCTTGACAGCGGGGGGGACACGGAACACTGAAGCTTTCTTT
CDR3aa: CASSLTAGGTRNTEAFF

v_gene: TRBV28
abundance: -
j_gene: TRBJ1-2
d_gene: -
CDR3nt: TGTGCCAGCACCTCAGGGTCACGAGGCTACACCTTC
CDR3aa: CASTSGSRGYTF

v_gene: TRBV6-5
abundance: -
j_gene: TRBJ2-2
d_gene: -
CDR3nt: TGTGCCAGCAGTCCGGGGACTCATTTCACCGGGGAGCTGTTTTTT
CDR3aa: CASSPGTHFTGELFF

v_gene: TRBV5-6
abundance: once
j_gene: TRBJ2-7
d_gene: TRBD1
CDR3nt: TGTGCCAGCAGGAGGGGCCAGGGGGCCTACGAGCAGTACTTC
CDR3aa: CASRRGQGAYEQYF

v_gene: TRBV4-1
abundance: once
j_gene: TRBJ2-7
d_gene: -
CDR3nt: TGCGCCAGCAGCCAAGGTTTTACTGGAACTAGTCGTTACGAGCAGTACTTC
CDR3aa: CASSQGFTGTSRYEQYF

v_gene: TRBV19
abundance: once
j_gene: TRBJ2-7
d_gene: -
CDR3nt: TGTGCCAGTAGTATAACAGGACGTTACGAGCAGTACTTC
CDR3aa: CASSITGRYEQYF

v_gene: TRBV5-1
abundance: -
j_gene: TRBJ1-6
d_gene: -
CDR3nt: TGCGCCAGCAGCTTGCCGGGGGTAAATAATTCACCCCTCCACTTT
CDR3aa: CASSLPGVNNSPLHF

v_gene: TRBV27
abundance: -
j_gene: TRBJ1-2
d_gene: -
CDR3nt: TGTGCCAGCAGTTACACGCAACCCGTCGATGACTATGGCTACACCTTC
CDR3aa: CASSYTQPVDDYGYTF

v_gene: TRBV5-5
abundance: -
j_gene: TRBJ1-2
d_gene: TRBD1
CDR3nt: TGTGCCAGCAGCTTGGCCCCAGGGACAGGGATCTATGGCTACACCTTC
CDR3aa: CASSLAPGTGIYGYTF

v_gene: TRBV3-1/TRBV3-2
abundance: -
j_gene: TRBJ2-1
d_gene: TRBD2
CDR3nt: TGTGCCAGCAGCCAAGACCTAGCGGGAGCATACAATGAGCAGTTCTTC
CDR3aa: CASSQDLAGAYNEQFF

v_gene: TRBV3-1/TRBV3-2
abundance: -
j_gene: TRBJ2-3
d_gene: TRBD2
CDR3nt: TGTGCCAGCAGCACTTACGGACTAGCGGGAGGCCCCACAGATACGCAGTATTTT
CDR3aa: CASSTYGLAGGPTDTQYF

v_gene: TRBV5-6
abundance: -
j_gene: TRBJ1-1
d_gene: -
CDR3nt: TGTGCCAGCGGGTACAGGGCCGTTACGGCTGAAGCTTTCTTT
CDR3aa: CASGYRAVTAEAFF

v_gene: TRBV24-1
abundance: -
j_gene: TRBJ1-3
d_gene: -
CDR3nt: TGTGCCACCAGTGATTCACCAACAGGGCCCTCTGGAAACACCATATATTTT
CDR3aa: CATSDSPTGPSGNTIYF

v_gene: TRBV19
abundance: -
j_gene: TRBJ2-1
d_gene: -
CDR3nt: TGTGCCAGTACCGTTGAAGGGCAGGGCCATCGCAATGAGCAGTTCTTC
CDR3aa: CASTVEGQGHRNEQFF

v_gene: TRBV6-5
abundance: -
j_gene: TRBJ1-1
d_gene: TRBD1
CDR3nt: TGTGCCAGCAGTTACTCCCTAGGAGGGGGCGTCACTGAAGCTTTCTTT
CDR3aa: CASSYSLGGGVTEAFF

v_gene: TRBV19
abundance: -
j_gene: TRBJ1-6
d_gene: -
CDR3nt: TGTGCCAGTAGTACCAGGGACTCCCCTGGCGGATCACCCCTCCACTTT
CDR3aa: CASSTRDSPGGSPLHF

v_gene: TRBV7-9
abundance: once
j_gene: TRBJ1-2
d_gene: TRBD1
CDR3nt: TGTGCCAGCAGCTTAAGAGGGACAGGGCCCGGTGGCACCTTC
CDR3aa: CASSLRGTGPGGTF

v_gene: TRBV6-2/TRBV6-3
abundance: -
j_gene: TRBJ1-1
d_gene: TRBD1
CDR3nt: TGTGCCAGCAGCGTTACTTGGACAGGAAACACTGAAGCTTTCTTT
CDR3aa: CASSVTWTGNTEAFF